The 21 T cell receptor beta chains in this list originate from one sample, sequenced in a study of blood T cells in healthy people across ages. Then a second PCR, running about 7 to 11 cycles, was carried out with a sample-barcoded 5' primer and a J-beta primer mix. Each CDR3 protein gets one entry after TCRdb re-called the 5' RACE reads with MiXCR. The sample carries fewer than 700,000 distinct CDR3 sequences, less than 60% recorded once. The sample consisted of blood. The receptors derive from an older man in good health.

This clonotype has more than one count but fewer than ten. The V call is TRBV29-1, the J call TRBJ2-4; maybe TRBD2 (6 bases). This CDR3 is 16 amino acids long. CDR1 is SQVTM and CDR2 is ANQGSEA in the germline V gene. Trimming removed 8 bases from V and 4 bases from J, with 24 bases in between. The CDR3 bases are TGCAGCCGCCTTTGTAGCGGAGCGCTTTCAAAAAACATTCAGTACTTC. The encoded protein is CSRLCSGALSKNIQYF.

Here the CDR3 reads CASGFGGAYGYLYEQYF. DNA for the CDR3: TGTGCTAGTGGTTTTGGGGGGGCATACGGATACCTCTACGAGCAGTACTTC. The J gene is TRBJ2-7, the V gene TRBV12-5, with D tentatively TRBD2 (7 bases). The V gene lost 3 bases and the J gene lost 3 bases, with 21 bases spanning the gap. The CDR3 runs 17 residues. Germline V gives CDR1 LGHNT, CDR2 FRNRAP. The whole variable domain, filled in from reference TRBV12-5 and TRBJ2-7, reads DARVTQTPRHKVTEMGQEVTMRCQPILGHNTVFWYRQTMMQGLELLAYFRNRAPLDDSGMPKDRFSAEMPDATLATLKIQPSEPRDSAVYFCASGFGGAYGYLYEQYFGPGTRLTVT.

V is TRBV28 and J is TRBJ2-7; TRBD1 matches at 7 bases. The V gene's germline CDR1 is MDHEN and CDR2 SYDVKM. The CDR3 length is 16 residues. V dropped 4 bases and J dropped 1; count of bases not matched to a gene: 10. The CDR3 sequence is CASSSPGTGESYEQYF. CDR3 coding DNA: TGTGCCAGCAGTTCCCCGGGAACAGGGGAATCCTACGAGCAGTACTTC.

This clonotype was seen ten or more times. The J gene is TRBJ1-4, the V gene TRBV6-5, with D perhaps matching TRBD1 (5 bases). This CDR3 has 16 amino acids. Trimming stripped 6 bases from V and 5 bases from J, with 19 bases between. The germline gives CDR1 MNHEY, CDR2 SVGAGI. CDR3 amino acids: CASSPGTPDQNEKLFF. CDR3 in DNA: TGTGCCAGCAGCCCCGGGACCCCAGACCAAAATGAAAAACTGTTTTTT.

The chain has TRBV20-1 and TRBJ2-1, with TRBD2 matching 10 bases. J was trimmed by 6 bases and V by 5 bases; bases with no gene match: 10. The germline V gene has CDR1 DFQATT and CDR2 SNEGSKA (reference sequence). There are 15 residues in the CDR3. The CDR3 DNA follows: TGCAGTGCTGGACATAGCGGGGGGTACGGCAATGAGCAGTTCTTC. Residues: CSAGHSGGYGNEQFF.

The V call is TRBV30, the J call TRBJ1-2; possible D gene TRBD1, 5 bases. V lost 3 bases to trimming and J lost 4 bases, with 9 bases between them. CDR3 length: 12 residues. Germline V gene data show CDR1 as GTSNPN and CDR2 as SVGIG (reference sequence). The CDR3 is CAWSGTVYGYTF. CDR3 nucleotides: TGTGCCTGGAGCGGGACGGTCTATGGCTACACCTTC.

The rearrangement links TRBV4-2 to TRBJ2-1; a weak D match, TRBD1 (5 bases). V was cut by 0 bases and J by 15 bases, with 15 bases left in between. Germline V gene lookup returns CDR1 LGHNA and CDR2 YNFKEQ. The CDR3 totals 13 residues. CDR3 DNA sequence: TGTGCCAGCAGCCAAGACCCCCGGATAGGGGCGTTCTTC. It encodes CASSQDPRIGAFF.

Concerning this clonotype itself: Being one base from a much bigger clone, this may be a read error. This chain links TRBV7-9 with TRBJ2-1; D is possibly TRBD1 (5 bases). TRBJ2-7 matches the DNA end more closely, so the J call is doubtful. This CDR3 has 15 residues. Germline V gene lookup returns CDR1 SEHNR and CDR2 FQNEAQ (reference sequence). CDR3 nucleotides: TGTGCCAGCAGCCAGGGCCACGGCTCCTACAATGAGCAGTACTTC. Translated, it gives CASSQGHGSYNEQYF.

With respect to this clonotype: A much larger clone is a single base away; this may be a read error. The chain is built from TRBV20-1 and TRBJ2-7, with D hard to call. The CDR3 is made up of 13 amino acids. The germline CDR1 and CDR2 sequences are DFQATT and SNEGSKA (reference sequence). The CDR3 protein is CNAPRYSSYEQYF. CDR3 DNA: TGCAATGCCCCACGGTACAGCTCCTACGAGCAGTACTTC.

V gene TRBV24-1 combines with J gene TRBJ2-3, with 7 bases matching TRBD1. The CDR3 totals 15 residues. The germline V gene has CDR1 KGHDR and CDR2 SFDVKD. J gave up 1 base and V 5 bases, and 5 bases lay outside the gene matches. The CDR3 loop is CATSGVGQGTDTQYF. CDR3 sequence (DNA): TGTGCCACCAGTGGGGTAGGACAGGGCACAGATACGCAGTATTTT.

This clonotype was counted a few times. CDR3 residues: CASSATGGGNTEAFF. In DNA, the CDR3 is TGTGCCAGCAGCGCGACAGGGGGCGGGAACACTGAAGCTTTCTTT. The chain combines TRBV9 with TRBJ1-1; TRBD1 agrees at 10 bases. V shed 3 bases and J 1 base; nucleotides not matched to a gene: 3. This CDR3 is built from 15 residues. In germline, CDR1 is SGDLS, CDR2 YYNGEE. Using reference TRBV9 and TRBJ1-1 for the parts outside the CDR3, the full variable domain is DSGVTQTPKHLITATGQRVTLRCSPRSGDLSVYWYQQSLDQGLQFLIQYYNGEERAKGNILERFSAQQFPDLHSELNLSSLELGDSALYFCASSATGGGNTEAFFGQGTRLTVV.

The chain has TRBV12-3 or TRBV12-4 and TRBJ2-5; D call uncertain. This CDR3 is 14 amino acids long. V gave up 1 base and J gave up 4 bases, with 10 bases separating them. This CDR3 reads CASSLGRVRETQYF. DNA of the CDR3: TGTGCCAGCAGTTTAGGAAGGGTGCGAGAGACCCAGTACTTC.

The chain links TRBV5-1 to TRBJ1-6; 9 nucleotides align to TRBD1. The V segment lost 0 bases and the J segment 10 bases; nucleotides outside the gene matches: 5. Germline lookup yields CDR1 SGHRS and CDR2 YFSETQ. This CDR3 contains 15 residues. CDR3 amino acids: CASSLDGQGSSPLHF. Here the CDR3 DNA reads TGCGCCAGCAGCTTGGATGGACAGGGGAGCTCACCCCTCCACTTT.

The chain uses TRBV3-1 and TRBJ2-7; 7 positions agree with TRBD1. The DNA end is more similar to TRBJ2-4, so the J call may be wrong. Germline values: CDR1 LGHDT, CDR2 YNNKEL (reference sequence). The CDR3 extends over 13 amino acids. CDR3 region: CASSQGTANIQYF. Written as DNA, the CDR3 is TGTGCCAGCAGCCAGGGGACAGCAAACATTCAGTACTTC.

This clonotype occurred many times. J is TRBJ2-1 and V is TRBV6-5; TRBD2 agrees at 9 bases. Germline assignment: CDR1 MNHEY and CDR2 SVGAGI. The CDR3 is made up of 16 amino acids. The J segment lost 6 bases and the V segment lost 0 bases, leaving 6 bases of the junction unmatched. CDR3 nucleotide sequence: TGTGCCAGCAGTTACTCGAGCGGGGGGCTAGGCAATGAGCAGTTCTTC. Its protein is CASSYSSGGLGNEQFF.

The chain has TRBV5-6 and TRBJ1-5; 7 bases fit TRBD1. V was pared by 4 bases and J by 1 base, with 2 bases of the junction left unmatched. Germline CDR1 is SGHDT and CDR2 is YYEEEE. CDR3 length: 14 residues. CDR3 loop: CASSDRASNQPQHF. As DNA, the CDR3 is TGTGCCAGCAGCGACAGGGCGAGCAATCAGCCCCAGCATTTT.

This clonotype turned up a few times. The V gene is TRBV6-5, the J gene TRBJ2-1; 8 bases fit TRBD1. Germline V CDR1 and CDR2: MNHEY, SVGAGI. V lost 7 bases, J lost 4 bases, and 9 bases stayed unmatched. This CDR3 spans 15 amino acids. The CDR3 sequence is CASTSGGLRYNEQFF. The CDR3 nucleotides are TGTGCCAGCACCTCAGGGGGCTTAAGGTACAATGAGCAGTTCTTC.

The chain employs TRBV5-1 and TRBJ1-1; possibly TRBD1 for D (6 bases). CDR1 and CDR2 from the germline V gene are SGHRS and YFSETQ. Trimming stripped 1 base from V and 5 bases from J, with 15 bases between. The CDR3 is 15 residues long. CDR3 in DNA: TGCGCCAGCAGCTTGTCTCCGGGGACACCTACTGAAGCTTTCTTT. Its translation is CASSLSPGTPTEAFF.

The genes are TRBV29-1 and TRBJ2-1; no clear D gene. Trimming stripped 5 bases from V and 6 bases from J, with 5 bases between. There are 10 residues in the CDR3. Looked up from germline, CDR1 is SQVTM and CDR2 is ANQGSEA. The CDR3 bases are TGCAGCGTTAAAGGCAATGAGCAGTTCTTC. As protein: CSVKGNEQFF.

The CDR3 sequence is CASSPPGRRNSPLHF. In nucleotides, the CDR3 is TGTGCCAGCAGCCCCCCGGGACGCCGGAATTCACCCCTCCACTTT. J is TRBJ1-6 and V is TRBV14; D is possibly TRBD1 (5 bases). Germline V lookup: CDR1 SGHDN, CDR2 FVKESK. Trimming left V 4 bases short and J 7 bases short, with 14 bases between. This CDR3 has 15 amino acids.

The chain carries TRBV4-3 and TRBJ1-2, with D hard to call. This CDR3 region has 14 residues. The germline V gene encodes CDR1 LGHNA and CDR2 YSLEER. V was cut by 0 bases and J by 10 bases, with 15 bases left in between. The CDR3 region is CASSQDLFTSAYTF. For the CDR3, the DNA is TGCGCCAGCAGCCAAGACCTCTTTACATCTGCCTACACCTTC.